This T cell receptor (beta chain) was recorded in a study of CD4 T cells in relation to SARS-CoV-2 and coronaviruses. The overall study: Shared crossreactive spike epitopes were mapped to their HLA restriction.

Unexposed donor CD4+ T cells date from 2011-2018, before the COVID-19 pandemic. CD4+ T cells were isolated from the cells after around 11 days of culture. Roughly 2 million PBMCs per well were cultured with approximately 9.5 IU/ml IL-2. The CDR3 length is 19 residues. Per the germline V gene, CDR1 is SNHLY and CDR2 is FYNNEI. V was clipped by 5 bases and J by 2 bases, with 26 bases between them. In its sample, this clone was seen once. Its antigen is not known. The data were produced by immunoSEQ multiplex PCR, yet TCRdb's version contains in-frame clones alone and is incomplete. Among about 21,000 clones listed, about 80% were seen once.

This rearrangement joins TRBV2 to TRBJ2-3, with D possibly called TRBD1 or TRBD2 (9 bases each). Specimen: CD4+ T cells from PBMCs, cultured in vitro. The sequence was obtained from a human donor in good health. The CDR3 reads CASSPGQGLTSGATDTQYF. CDR3 nucleotides: TGTGCCAGCAGTCCTGGACAGGGGTTGACTAGCGGAGCCACAGATACGCAGTATTTT.